This record covers a single T cell receptor beta chain. Its recognized antigen is unknown. Per-base qualities were not stored, and no clone one base away is much larger. Donors were healthy HIV-negative adults with no recently reported acute infections or vaccinations. All donors were Caucasian adults living in Nashville, Tennessee, USA. Magnetic negative selection was used to enrich CD4+ T cells, after which naive cells were positively selected on CD45RA and the negative fraction became the memory subset. Blood was collected by leukapheresis, and PBMCs were isolated by Ficoll-Histopaque density gradient centrifugation and then cryopreserved in liquid nitrogen vapor phase. Analytical flow cytometry was used to check the purity and quantity of every magnetically sorted T cell population. Genomic DNA was isolated from each sorted fraction and quantified by UV absorbance on a Nanodrop 2000c. The data stem from a study of shared clonotypes between healthy human individuals (dated by TCRdb to the early 2020s). About the full investigation: The cohort comprised two women and three men aged 18 to 49 years. Per donor, three plates each were used for CD4 naive and CD4 memory, two for CD8 naive, and one for CD8 memory. To estimate repertoire size and how much clonotypes are shared between individuals, the study performed deep sequencing of blood TCR repertoires from roughly five healthy adults. To increase sequencing depth and limit assay-specific biases, different laboratories used diverse techniques to prepare libraries and sequence TCR repertoires. Each donor's leukapheresis produced roughly between roughly 0.9 and 8.9 billion PBMCs.

What the study reported, not specific to this receptor: Based on pairwise subsampling, the degree of clonotype sharing among donors was expected to be affected by sequencing depth. Higher generation probabilities were observed for clonotypes shared by all four sorted-subset donors than for non-shared clonotypes. Estimated clonotype richness was generally larger for naive than for memory subsets. Because the study included a small number of donors, the genetic and exposure-history diversity represented was limited. Sampling was limited to blood, and TCR repertoires in tissue likely differ from TCR repertoires in blood. Incomplete sequencing was indicated by rarefaction of sorted-subset datasets, despite the large sequencing depth. Across a few donors, around 5.4% of naive CD4, roughly 3.8% of naive CD8, 2.3% of memory CD4, and around 0.4% of memory CD8 clonotypes were shared.

Using the deep immunoSEQ assay, TCR CDR3 regions were amplified from genomic DNA by multiplex PCR. Extracted genomic DNA from each cell subset was spread evenly across all wells of several immunoSEQ 96-well plates, with each plate serving as a replicate. For sorted subsets, each replicate PCR was loaded with around 220 ng genomic DNA, equivalent to about 30,000 T cell genomes. Purified libraries were measured with a Qubit 3.0 fluorometer, size-checked on a Bioanalyzer 2100, and measured again with the KAPA Library Quantification kit. Each immunoSEQ 96-well plate was sequenced on its own single-read 150-cycle Illumina NextSeq 550 flow cell. In the source study's methods: Because the immunoSEQ output held only junctional sequences and lacked quality scores, the filtering could not match the filtering applied to full-length reads. To assign V/J genes and CDR3, sequences were annotated using PyIR, a Python wrapper for IgBLAST v1.9, with IMGT germline references. Reads with weak V/J assignments (E-value above 1e-6), missing CDR3, stop codons, out-of-frame junctions, or ambiguous translated residues were removed. V3J clonotypes were defined as sequences sharing the same inferred V gene, J gene, and CDR3 amino acid sequence. The percentage overlap between two repertoires was calculated by dividing the number of shared unique clonotypes by the size of the smaller repertoire. Repertoire richness was assessed with RTK rarefaction, the Chao1 estimator, and Recon v2.1 estimates of unobserved clonotypes. Generation probabilities were computed with OLGA for all TCRbeta clonotypes obtained by the gDNA method from a handful of donors. TCRdb took this table from immuneACCESS and kept in-frame rearrangements with V and J called. Such tables lack part of the clones; where checked against another copy, unresolved V genes explain under half of the gap, and the rest is unexplained. That table furnishes V, J and clone size, whereas the DNA furnished D and trimming. This sample has some 1.4 million clones in its table, and approximately 96% of those were observed once. Roughly 1.2% of the sample is in the top ten clones.

Sequencing was done on a sample of naive CD4+ T cells sorted from blood. The cell subset or site tag for this specimen amounts to: CD45RA+ positively selected. The TCR originated in a man younger than 45 in good health.

This receptor carries the CDR3 CASSSSPRGRTMNTEAFF. The nucleotide sequence reads TGCGCCAGCAGTTCCTCTCCGAGGGGGCGAACCATGAACACTGAAGCTTTCTTT. This sequence uses TRBV5-1 and TRBJ1-1; TRBD1 fits 7 bases in the junction. CDR1 SGHRS and CDR2 YFSETQ are derived from the germline V gene. The V end gives up 5 bases and the J end 0 bases, leaving 16 bases in the junction not matched to a gene. The CDR3 covers 18 residues, taking in both the cysteine and the phenylalanine. The DNA shown is the 54-base CDR3, in frame from base 1.